This is a list of T cell receptor beta chains from one sample in a study of regulatory T cells in long-lasting Graves disease. TCRdb used MiXCR to reprocess the multiplex PCR reads, holding one entry per CDR3 protein. The sample includes 410,000 or so distinct CDR3 sequences, more than 13% of them seen just once. Separately, the same data were catalogued under a study of T cells in Graves' hyperthyroidism and ophthalmopathy.

The sample here was peripheral blood mononuclear cells (PBMCs), taken at new diagnosis, from a patient treated with antithyroid drugs. These receptor sequences come from a woman aged 25 to 39 with Graves disease. Each CDR3 is given with its conserved first and last residue. A D gene is named only where the DNA matches it firmly. Rows give clone size only sometimes, using once, few, many, or a class for an expanded clone.

V gene,D gene,clone size,J gene,CDR3 DNA,CDR3 protein
TRBV27,.,.,TRBJ2-7,TGTGCCAGCAGTTCCGAGGGCCACGAGCAGTACTTC,CASSSEGHEQYF
TRBV9,TRBD2,.,TRBJ2-7,TGTGCCAGCAGCGTAGGAGGCGGGAGCCCCTACGAGCAGTACTTC,CASSVGGGSPYEQYF
TRBV28,.,many,TRBJ2-5,TGTGCCAGCACCCCTGGGGCTCTAGAGACCCAGTACTTC,CASTPGALETQYF
TRBV11-2,.,once,TRBJ2-1,TGTGCCAGCAGCTGGTGGAGCTCCTACAATGAGCAGTTCTTC,CASSWWSSYNEQFF
TRBV5-1,.,.,TRBJ2-7,TGCGCCAGCAGTCCGGCGGGGACGGCCCTGGGGCAGTACTTC,CASSPAGTALGQYF
TRBV27,.,many,TRBJ1-5,TGTGCCAGCAGTTTATCGGGGAACAATCAGCCCCAGCATTTT,CASSLSGNNQPQHF
TRBV5-1,.,.,TRBJ2-5,TGCGCCAGCAGCTTGGTCGGCAGCGCTCGAGAGACCCAGTACTTC,CASSLVGSARETQYF
TRBV18,.,many,TRBJ1-1,TGTGCCAGCTCACCATACGAGGTCGGTGAAGCTTTCTTT,CASSPYEVGEAFF
TRBV15,TRBD2,many,TRBJ2-3,TGTGCCACCAGCAGGGCTACCAGCGGGAGTGGCGATACGCAGTATTTT,CATSRATSGSGDTQYF
TRBV6-2/TRBV6-3,.,few,TRBJ2-1,TGTGCCAGCAGTTACTCGAGAATCTACAATGAGCAGTTCTTC,CASSYSRIYNEQFF
TRBV12-3/TRBV12-4,.,many,TRBJ1-3,TGTGCCAGCAGCCTGGGACAACCGGGAAACACCATATATTTT,CASSLGQPGNTIYF
TRBV3-1,.,many,TRBJ1-3,TGTGCCAGCAGCCAAGGGGCGGGCGGAAACACCATATATTTT,CASSQGAGGNTIYF
TRBV7-2,.,many,TRBJ2-1,TGTGCCAGCAGCTTAGCTAGGAGCTCCTACAATGAGCAGTTCTTC,CASSLARSSYNEQFF
TRBV27,.,many,TRBJ2-1,TGTGCCAGCAGTTCCCTCGGGCAGGGCCATGAGCAGTTCTTC,CASSSLGQGHEQFF
TRBV5-6,.,few,TRBJ1-5,TGTGCCAGCAGCTTTGGGGGGGCCGGTCAGCCCCAGCATTTT,CASSFGGAGQPQHF
TRBV24-1,.,few,TRBJ2-5,TGTGCCACCAGTGATACGGAGGAGGGGGGGCAAGAGACCCAGTACTTC,CATSDTEEGGQETQYF